The clone carrying this TCR beta chain was seen ten or more times. Template switching with 5'RACE generated the TCR cDNA and added a universal primer site and UMIs. TCRdb reanalysed the 5' RACE reads using MiXCR and keeps one entry per CDR3 protein. The sample holds around 340,000 distinct CDR3 sequences, roughly an eighth seen once. The sample is drawn from a study of T cells after yellow fever vaccination. The V gene's germline CDR1 is MNHEY and CDR2 SMNVEV (reference sequence). V lost 8 bases and J lost 4, with 15 bases in between. The length of the CDR3 is 15 residues. The rearrangement links TRBV27 to TRBJ1-6; the D gene is possibly TRBD1 (6 bases). The material was CD4+ T cells sorted from PBMCs, obtained 15 days after the yellow fever booster vaccination. The clonotype was recovered from a young man who received the YFV17D yellow fever vaccine. CDR3 sequence: CASPGARPYNSPLHF. The CDR3 coding sequence is TGTGCCAGCCCAGGGGCCAGGCCGTATAATTCACCCCTCCACTTT.